These 16 T cell receptor beta chains came from one sample sequenced in a study of CD8 T cells in ankylosing spondylitis. Using its own MiXCR run on the 5' RACE reads, TCRdb lists one record per CDR3 protein. The sample holds about 230,000 distinct CDR3 sequences; under 8.5% are singletons and the top ten take approximately 4.8%. Input material: blood, either unsorted or a sorted T cell fraction (not recorded which). The receptors stem from a female donor with ankylosing spondylitis or in good health (not recorded which).

This clonotype was detected many times. CDR3 sequence (DNA): TGCAGCGTCCACGGTGACAGGGTGAACACTGAAGCTTTCTTT. Amino acids: CSVHGDRVNTEAFF. The chain recombines TRBV29-1 with TRBJ1-1; TRBD1 agrees at 7 bases. CDR1 SQVTM and CDR2 ANQGSEA come from the germline V gene. The length of the CDR3 is 14 residues. The V segment lost 6 bases and the J segment 0 bases; nucleotides outside the gene matches: 7.

This clonotype appeared many times. The genes are TRBV6-2 or TRBV6-3 and TRBJ2-1, with D perhaps matching TRBD1 (6 bases). The ends were cut back, 4 bases at V and 10 bases at J, with 17 bases in the middle. The CDR3 has 14 amino acids. Germline values: CDR1 MNHEY, CDR2 SVGEGT. The CDR3 region is CASSWILVQGEQFF. In DNA form, the CDR3 reads TGTGCCAGCAGTTGGATTCTAGTTCAGGGGGAGCAGTTCTTC.

This clonotype was seen at least ten times. The chain recombines TRBV6-2 or TRBV6-3 with TRBJ2-1; D ambiguous. This CDR3 is built from 13 residues. Trimming stripped 2 bases from V and 5 bases from J, with 7 bases between. Germline CDR1 MNHEY, CDR2 SVGEGT. For the CDR3, the DNA is TGTGCCAGCAGTTACGATAGCAACAATGAGCAGTTCTTC. The encoded protein is CASSYDSNNEQFF.

This clonotype was detected many times. J is TRBJ2-5 and V is TRBV4-3; maybe TRBD2 (5 bases). Germline CDR1 reads LGHNA; CDR2 reads YSLEER. This CDR3 spans 15 amino acids. V lost 1 base and J 0 bases, leaving 9 bases between the germline ends. CDR3 in amino acids: CASSQGLAYQETQYF. CDR3 bases: TGCGCCAGCAGCCAAGGATTAGCGTACCAAGAGACCCAGTACTTC.

This clonotype occurred a few times. The chain couples TRBV30 to TRBJ1-2; tentatively, D is TRBD1 (5 bases). The CDR3 sequence is 13 residues long. Germline values: CDR1 GTSNPN, CDR2 SVGIG (reference sequence). Trimming pared 0 bases from V and 5 bases from J, leaving 10 bases between. CDR3 amino acids: CAWSVSGTYGYTF. The CDR3 nucleotides are TGTGCCTGGAGTGTAAGCGGGACTTATGGCTACACCTTC.

This clonotype was seen repeatedly, ten times or more. V gene TRBV7-3 combines with J gene TRBJ2-1; 9 positions match TRBD2. Looked up from germline, CDR1 is SGHTA and CDR2 is FQGTGA. V lost 4 bases, J lost 5 bases, and 6 bases stayed unmatched. The CDR3 sequence is 15 residues long. CDR3 amino acids: CASSSSGRFNNEQFF. CDR3 nucleotides: TGTGCCAGCAGCTCAAGCGGGAGGTTCAACAATGAGCAGTTCTTC.

There are many counts of this clonotype. The rearrangement joins TRBV9 to TRBJ2-2; 8 bases match TRBD1. This CDR3 region has 17 residues. With 3 bases clipped from V and 0 bases from J, the junction kept 7 bases outside the gene matches. Per germline, CDR1 SGDLS and CDR2 YYNGEE. The CDR3 coding sequence is TGTGCCAGCAGCGCAAACCCGGGACAGGCGAACACCGGGGAGCTGTTTTTT. Its protein is CASSANPGQANTGELFF. The full variable domain, in which reference TRBV9 and TRBJ2-2 provide the parts outside the CDR3, is DSGVTQTPKHLITATGQRVTLRCSPRSGDLSVYWYQQSLDQGLQFLIQYYNGEERAKGNILERFSAQQFPDLHSELNLSSLELGDSALYFCASSANPGQANTGELFFGEGSRLTVL.

This clonotype has ten or more counts. The chain employs TRBV27 and TRBJ2-1; D gene ambiguous. V was shortened by 7 bases and J by 4 bases, with 5 bases between the two germline ends. The CDR3 is 11 residues long. The germline V gene has CDR1 MNHEY and CDR2 SMNVEV (reference sequence). The CDR3 region has the DNA TGTGCCAGCAAGGTGTACAATGAGCAGTTCTTC. Protein: CASKVYNEQFF.

This clonotype was counted ten times or more. In nucleotides, the CDR3 is TGCGCCAGCAGCCAAGATTTCCTAGCGGCGAACACCGGGGAGCTGTTTTTT. Protein product: CASSQDFLAANTGELFF. The V call is TRBV4-3, the J call TRBJ2-2; 7 bases match TRBD2. This CDR3 has 17 amino acids. Germline V gene lookup returns CDR1 LGHNA and CDR2 YSLEER. Trimming took 0 bases from V and 0 from J; bases not matched to a gene: 4.

At least ten counts were recorded for this clonotype. V usage is TRBV10-3 and J usage is TRBJ2-5; the match to TRBD1 covers 7 bases. Per the germline V gene, CDR1 is ENHRY and CDR2 is SYGVKD. Trimming removed 8 bases from V and 5 bases from J; junction bases left unmatched: 14. This CDR3 region has 15 residues. The CDR3 nucleotides are TGTGCCATCTCGAACAGGGGCTCTACAAATGAGACCCAGTACTTC. Its protein is CAISNRGSTNETQYF.

This clonotype was found a few times. V is TRBV12-3 or TRBV12-4 and J is TRBJ1-1; D not certain. The V end lost 5 bases, the J end lost 8 bases, and 12 bases lay between the germline ends. The CDR3 extends over 12 amino acids. CDR3 nucleotides: TGTGCCAGCAGTCCCCAGTCCGTAGAAGCTTTCTTT. Encoded protein: CASSPQSVEAFF.

V and J are TRBV7-9 and TRBJ2-5; maybe TRBD2 (5 bases). This CDR3 has 16 residues. Germline V gives CDR1 SEHNR, CDR2 FQNEAQ (reference sequence). V gave up 0 bases and J gave up 5 bases, with 16 bases separating them. CDR3 sequence: CASSLALTGSGETQYF. The CDR3 region has the DNA TGTGCCAGCAGCTTAGCGCTAACGGGATCCGGGGAGACCCAGTACTTC.

This clonotype occurred many times. V usage is TRBV20-1 and J usage is TRBJ2-3; D ambiguous. Germline assignment: CDR1 DFQATT and CDR2 SNEGSKA (reference sequence). The CDR3 loop spans 14 amino acids. Trimming pared 0 bases from V and 4 bases from J, leaving 11 bases between. The CDR3 loop reads CSAREVGISDTQYF. The CDR3 DNA reads TGCAGTGCTAGAGAGGTGGGAATCTCAGATACGCAGTATTTT.

This clonotype was picked up many times. The rearrangement links TRBV10-3 to TRBJ2-1; D ambiguous. The V gene lost 10 bases and the J gene lost 6 bases, with 19 bases spanning the gap. The germline V gene has CDR1 ENHRY and CDR2 SYGVKD. The CDR3 is 14 amino acids. The CDR3: CATQRSGVLNEQFF. CDR3 coding DNA: TGTGCCACCCAAAGGAGTGGGGTACTCAATGAGCAGTTCTTC.

This clonotype occurred a few times. The rearrangement links TRBV7-2 to TRBJ1-6, with TRBD1 matching 7 bases. V was pared by 2 bases and J by 7 bases, with 5 bases of the junction left unmatched. The CDR3 has 15 residues. Germline values: CDR1 SGHTA, CDR2 FQGNSA. CDR3 nucleotide sequence: TGTGCCAGCAGCTTAAAGGCAGGGGGGAATTCACCCCTCCACTTT. Amino acids: CASSLKAGGNSPLHF.

This clonotype was counted many times. The chain combines TRBV29-1 with TRBJ1-2; unclear D gene. V dropped 4 bases and J dropped 5 bases, with 17 bases sitting between them. CDR1 SQVTM and CDR2 ANQGSEA come from the germline V gene. There are 14 residues in the CDR3. This chain's CDR3 is CSVGYQGRPYGYTF. CDR3 DNA sequence: TGCAGCGTTGGATATCAAGGAAGACCTTATGGCTACACCTTC.